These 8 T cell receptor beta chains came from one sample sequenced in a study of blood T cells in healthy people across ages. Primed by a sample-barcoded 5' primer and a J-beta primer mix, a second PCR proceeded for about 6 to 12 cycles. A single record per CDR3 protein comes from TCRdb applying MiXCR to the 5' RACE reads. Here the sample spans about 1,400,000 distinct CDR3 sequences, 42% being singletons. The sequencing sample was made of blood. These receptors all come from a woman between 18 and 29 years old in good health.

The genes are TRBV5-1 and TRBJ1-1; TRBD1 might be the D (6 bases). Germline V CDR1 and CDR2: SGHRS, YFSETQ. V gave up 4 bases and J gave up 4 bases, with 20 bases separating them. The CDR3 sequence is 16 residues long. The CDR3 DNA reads TGCGCCAGCAGCCTGGGGGCAGGAGGTTTTGGCACTGAAGCTTTCTTT. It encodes CASSLGAGGFGTEAFF.

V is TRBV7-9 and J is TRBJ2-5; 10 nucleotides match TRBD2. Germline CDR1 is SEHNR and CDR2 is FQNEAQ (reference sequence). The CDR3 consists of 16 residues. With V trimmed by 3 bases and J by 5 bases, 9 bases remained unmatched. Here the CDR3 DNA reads TGTGCCAGCAGCTTTTTAGCGGGAGGCGAGGGGGAGACCCAGTACTTC. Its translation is CASSFLAGGEGETQYF.

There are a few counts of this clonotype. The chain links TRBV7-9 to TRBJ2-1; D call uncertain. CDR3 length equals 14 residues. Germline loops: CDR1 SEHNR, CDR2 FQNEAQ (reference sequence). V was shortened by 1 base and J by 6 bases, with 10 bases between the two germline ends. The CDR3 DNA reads TGTGCCAGCAGCTTAGTTCTGGGTTTCAATGAGCAGTTCTTC. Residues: CASSLVLGFNEQFF.

The CDR3 region has the DNA TGTGCCAGCATTAAACGACAGGGGATGAACACTGAAGCTTTCTTT. Its protein product is CASIKRQGMNTEAFF. This chain connects TRBV25-1 to TRBJ1-1; 8 bases are a match to TRBD1. The V segment lost 7 bases and the J segment 0 bases; nucleotides outside the gene matches: 7. Looked up from germline, CDR1 is MGHDK and CDR2 is SYGVNS. This CDR3 region has 15 residues.

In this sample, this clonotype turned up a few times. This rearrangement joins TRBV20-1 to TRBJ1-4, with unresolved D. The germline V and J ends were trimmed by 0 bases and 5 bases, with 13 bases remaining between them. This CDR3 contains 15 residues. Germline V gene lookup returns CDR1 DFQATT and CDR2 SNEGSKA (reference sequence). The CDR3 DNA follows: TGCAGTGCTAGAGATCAGCAGACTAAAAATGAAAAACTGTTTTTT. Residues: CSARDQQTKNEKLFF.

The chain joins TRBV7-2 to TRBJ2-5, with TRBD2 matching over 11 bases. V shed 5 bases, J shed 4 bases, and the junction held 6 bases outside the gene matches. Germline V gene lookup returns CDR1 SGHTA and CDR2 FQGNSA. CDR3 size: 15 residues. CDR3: CASSPSTSGGETQYF. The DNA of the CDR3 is TGTGCCAGCAGCCCCTCCACTAGCGGGGGAGAGACCCAGTACTTC.

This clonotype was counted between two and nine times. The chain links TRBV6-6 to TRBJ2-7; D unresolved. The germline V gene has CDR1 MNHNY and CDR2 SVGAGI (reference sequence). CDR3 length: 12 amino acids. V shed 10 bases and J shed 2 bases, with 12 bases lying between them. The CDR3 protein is CATSTQPYEQYF. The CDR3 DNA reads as TGTGCCACCTCGACCCAACCCTACGAGCAGTACTTC.

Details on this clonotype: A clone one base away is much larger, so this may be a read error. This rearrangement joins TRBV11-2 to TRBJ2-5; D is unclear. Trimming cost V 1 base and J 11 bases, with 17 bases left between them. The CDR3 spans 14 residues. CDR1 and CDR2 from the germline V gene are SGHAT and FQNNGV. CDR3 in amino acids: CASSLGGVSYVQYF. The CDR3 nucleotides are TGTGCCAGCAGCTTAGGTGGCGTCTCCTACGTGCAGTACTTC.